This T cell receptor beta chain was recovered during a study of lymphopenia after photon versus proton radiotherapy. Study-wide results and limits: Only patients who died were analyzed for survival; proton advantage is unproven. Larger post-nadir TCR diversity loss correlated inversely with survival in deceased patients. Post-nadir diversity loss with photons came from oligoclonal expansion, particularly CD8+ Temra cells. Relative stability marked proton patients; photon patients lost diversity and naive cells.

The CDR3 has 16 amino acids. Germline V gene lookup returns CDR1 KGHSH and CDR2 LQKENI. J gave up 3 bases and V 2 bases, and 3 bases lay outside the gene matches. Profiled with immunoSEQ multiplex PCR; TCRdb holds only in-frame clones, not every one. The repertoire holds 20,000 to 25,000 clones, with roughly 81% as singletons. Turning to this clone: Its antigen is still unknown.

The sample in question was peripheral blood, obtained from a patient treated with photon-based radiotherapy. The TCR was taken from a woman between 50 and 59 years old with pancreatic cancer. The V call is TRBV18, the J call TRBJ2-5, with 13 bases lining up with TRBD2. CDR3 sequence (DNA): TGTGCCAGCTCACCAATGGGACTAGCGGGGAAAGAGACCCAGTACTTC. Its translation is CASSPMGLAGKETQYF.